Below are 23 T cell receptor beta chains sequenced from a single sample in a study of CD8+ T cells in alopecia areata. Once RNA had been extracted, it was reverse transcribed into cDNA to act as the sequencing template. TCRdb's table, derived via immunoSEQ multiplex PCR, lists solely in-frame clones and lacks some. The data show 150,000 to 200,000 clones, about 54% seen once. The sequenced material came from CD4+ T cells sorted from blood. All receptors derive from a human donor in good health.

J is TRBJ1-4 and V is TRBV6-5, with a weak D call TRBD1 (6 bases). The CDR3 has 15 amino acids. V lost 6 bases and J lost 1, with 12 bases in between. CDR1 and CDR2 (germline): MNHEY, SVGAGI. CDR3 loop: CASRTTGITNEKLFF. CDR3 coding DNA: TGTGCCAGCAGGACTACAGGGATAACTAATGAAAAACTGTTTTTT.

The genes are TRBV29-1 and TRBJ2-5; D unresolved. Trimming took off 7 bases at V and 4 bases at J, with 10 bases between the two ends. This CDR3 region has 11 residues. Per germline, CDR1 SQVTM and CDR2 ANQGSEA. CDR3 region: CSALMAETQYF. The CDR3 DNA follows: TGCAGCGCCCTCATGGCAGAGACCCAGTACTTC.

The rearrangement uses TRBV4-1 and TRBJ1-1, with 7 bases identical to TRBD1. With 4 bases clipped from V and 11 bases from J, the junction kept 7 bases outside the gene matches. Germline CDR1 MGHRA, CDR2 YSYEKL. The CDR3 sequence is 12 residues long. CDR3 sequence: CASSPDRENAFF. The CDR3 DNA sequence: TGCGCCAGCAGCCCAGACAGGGAAAACGCTTTCTTT.

This rearrangement joins TRBV7-9 to TRBJ1-2; 8 positions agree with TRBD1. The CDR3 has 12 amino acids. J gave up 6 bases and V 6 bases, and 3 bases lay outside the gene matches. CDR1 is SEHNR and CDR2 is FQNEAQ in the germline V gene (reference sequence). For the CDR3, the DNA is TGTGCCAGCAGTTGGGACAGGCATGGCTACACCTTC. Amino acids: CASSWDRHGYTF. The full variable domain, rest sourced from reference TRBV7-9 and TRBJ1-2, is DTGVSQNPRHKITKRGQNVTFRCDPISEHNRLYWYRQTLGQGPEFLTYFQNEAQLEKSRLLSDRFSAERPKGSFSTLEIQRTEQGDSAMYLCASSWDRHGYTFGSGTRLTVV.

This rearrangement joins TRBV4-1 to TRBJ1-1, with D hard to call. Germline V gene data show CDR1 as MGHRA and CDR2 as YSYEKL. The ends were cut back, 4 bases at V and 0 bases at J, with 6 bases in the middle. This CDR3 spans 13 amino acids. The CDR3 DNA sequence: TGCGCCAGCAGCCGTGGGATGAACACTGAAGCTTTCTTT. Translated, it gives CASSRGMNTEAFF.

The V gene is TRBV6-5, the J gene TRBJ2-2, with 7 bases matching TRBD2. The CDR3 runs 15 residues. In germline, CDR1 is MNHEY, CDR2 SVGAGI. V was clipped by 5 bases and J by 7 bases; unmatched bases: 10. The CDR3 region has the DNA TGTGCCAGCAGTCTCGACCGGCGGGGGTTCGGGGAGCTGTTTTTT. Translated, it gives CASSLDRRGFGELFF.

This chain connects TRBV29-1 to TRBJ2-7; D remains unclear. Trimming left V 1 base short and J 7 bases short, with 11 bases between. The germline V gene has CDR1 SQVTM and CDR2 ANQGSEA. The CDR3 consists of 12 residues. CDR3 region: CSVEGGPDEQYF. DNA for the CDR3: TGCAGCGTTGAAGGCGGACCTGATGAGCAGTACTTC.

Regarding this clone: At one end, the junction sequence differs from germline, possibly due to a read error. The V gene is TRBV4-1, the J gene TRBJ1-2, with no clear D. The CDR3 totals 14 residues. Germline V CDR1 and CDR2: MGHRA, YSYEKL. The CDR3 DNA follows: TGCGCCAGCAGCCACCATTCGGGCAACTACGGCTACACCTTC. This encodes CASSHHSGNYGYTF.

Concerning this clone itself: The sample holds other DNA sequences that translate to the same CDR3. This sequence joins TRBV30 and TRBJ2-7; weak D call: TRBD1 (6 bases). The CDR3 is 11 residues long. The germline V gene has CDR1 GTSNPN and CDR2 SVGIG (reference sequence). V lost 5 bases and J 4 bases, leaving 9 bases between the germline ends. The CDR3 loop is CAWRTGYEQYF. The CDR3 DNA reads as TGTGCCTGGCGAACAGGGTACGAGCAGTACTTC.

J is TRBJ1-2 and V is TRBV6-5; D not resolved. The V gene lost 7 bases and the J gene lost 0 bases, with 9 bases spanning the gap. Germline assignment: CDR1 MNHEY and CDR2 SVGAGI. This CDR3 comprises 13 residues. The CDR3 DNA reads as TGTGCCAGCACTCCGAGTACTAACTATGGCTACACCTTC. Amino acid sequence: CASTPSTNYGYTF.

This clone has only a few counts. This chain links TRBV15 with TRBJ2-7, with 10 bases lining up with TRBD1. The V and J ends lost 3 bases and 7 bases, in that order; junction bases with no gene match: 6. The germline CDR1 and CDR2 sequences are LNHNV and YYDKDF (reference sequence). The length of the CDR3 is 14 residues. This CDR3 reads CATSRTGGDEEQYF. CDR3 sequence (DNA): TGTGCCACCAGCAGGACAGGGGGCGACGAAGAGCAGTACTTC.

There are a few counts of this clone. The CDR3 loop is CASSPWTGSNQPQHF. DNA for the CDR3: TGTGCCAGCTCACCTTGGACAGGGAGCAATCAGCCCCAGCATTTT. The J gene is TRBJ1-5, the V gene TRBV18, with 8 positions matching TRBD1. Germline-derived CDR1 and CDR2 are KGHSH and LQKENI. This CDR3 contains 15 residues. Trimming removed 3 bases from V and 1 base from J; junction bases left unmatched: 2.

This clone has a handful of counts. The V and J genes are TRBV19 and TRBJ2-2; 8 bases fit TRBD2. CDR1 and CDR2 (germline): LNHDA, SQIVND (reference sequence). This CDR3 comprises 16 residues. V gave up 7 bases and J gave up 7 bases; unmatched junction bases: 14. CDR3 DNA sequence: TGTGCCAGTAATACCGGGAGGGGGAGCTTCAGCGGGGAGCTGTTTTTT. It is translated as CASNTGRGSFSGELFF.

This clone is a singleton in its sample. This chain connects TRBV9 to TRBJ2-7, with 9 bases identical to TRBD1. Germline CDR1 SGDLS, CDR2 YYNGEE. J gave up 3 bases and V 3 bases, and 4 bases lay outside the gene matches. The CDR3 contains 14 residues. The CDR3 DNA reads TGTGCCAGCAGCGCCGGGACAGGGTACTACGAGCAGTACTTC. It encodes CASSAGTGYYEQYF.

This clone occurred a few times. V usage is TRBV7-9 and J usage is TRBJ2-3; TRBD2 matches at 11 bases. The V gene end was trimmed by 5 bases and the J gene end by 3 bases; junction bases not matched to a gene: 4. Germline V gene sequence: CDR1 SEHNR, CDR2 FQNEAQ (reference sequence). This CDR3 has 15 residues. Written as DNA, the CDR3 is TGTGCCAGCAGCCCCGGGACTAGCGGTACAGATACGCAGTATTTT. Translating gives CASSPGTSGTDTQYF.

In the case of this clone: Other DNA sequences from this sample encode an identical CDR3 as well. The chain links TRBV30 to TRBJ1-2; D is ambiguous. Trimming cost V 0 bases and J 2 bases, with 7 bases left between them. The CDR3 has 13 residues. Germline CDR1 GTSNPN, CDR2 SVGIG (reference sequence). CDR3 coding DNA: TGTGCCTGGAGTGTACGTGAAAACTATGGCTACACCTTC. Translating gives CAWSVRENYGYTF.

This clone turned up a few times. The V and J genes are TRBV9 and TRBJ1-5; no definite D call. This CDR3 has 15 amino acids. In germline, CDR1 is SGDLS, CDR2 YYNGEE. The V gene lost 0 bases and the J gene lost 4 bases, with 11 bases spanning the gap. The CDR3 loop is CASSVEGTENQPQHF. CDR3 coding DNA: TGTGCCAGCAGCGTAGAGGGTACAGAAAATCAGCCCCAGCATTTT.

The genes are TRBV2 and TRBJ2-7; a possible D gene is TRBD2 (5 bases). CDR1 and CDR2 from the germline V gene are SNHLY and FYNNEI. V gave up 4 bases and J gave up 3 bases, with 7 bases separating them. The CDR3 is made up of 12 amino acids. The CDR3 sequence: CASSVRGYEQYF. CDR3 coding DNA: TGTGCCAGCAGTGTACGGGGCTACGAGCAGTACTTC.

The gene calls are TRBV4-1 and TRBJ2-3; 7 bases line up with TRBD2. The V gene's germline CDR1 is MGHRA and CDR2 YSYEKL. CDR3 length equals 17 residues. The J segment lost 6 bases and the V segment lost 2 bases, leaving 14 bases of the junction unmatched. The CDR3 DNA reads as TGCGCCAGCAGCCAAAGTGGCTTAGCGGGTTTTGGGGATACGCAGTATTTT. It codes for CASSQSGLAGFGDTQYF.

V usage is TRBV2 and J usage is TRBJ1-5; 7 bases are a match to TRBD1. V gave up 6 bases and J gave up 1 base; unmatched junction bases: 6. This CDR3 contains 15 residues. The germline V gene has CDR1 SNHLY and CDR2 FYNNEI. CDR3: CASSKTGVSNQPQHF. CDR3 bases: TGTGCCAGCAGCAAAACAGGGGTCAGCAATCAGCCCCAGCATTTT.

There are a few counts of this clone. The chain combines TRBV5-1 with TRBJ2-7; D may match TRBD1 or TRBD2 (5 bases each). The CDR3 contains 14 residues. Germline lookup yields CDR1 SGHRS and CDR2 YFSETQ. The V and J ends lost 4 bases and 2 bases respectively, with 13 bases between them. CDR3 sequence (DNA): TGCGCCAGCAGCCGACAGAGGGAACCCTACGAGCAGTACTTC. As protein: CASSRQREPYEQYF.

There are a few counts of this clone. Here the CDR3 DNA reads TGTGCCAGTAGGCCTACTGGAAGTCAGCCCCAGCATTTT. It translates to CASRPTGSQPQHF. The chain uses TRBV19 and TRBJ1-5; no firm D call. V lost 6 bases to trimming and J lost 6 bases, with 12 bases between them. This CDR3 contains 13 residues. Germline V gives CDR1 LNHDA, CDR2 SQIVND (reference sequence).

This clone was seen more than once but under ten times. This chain connects TRBV6-5 to TRBJ2-2; no reliable D call. The germline gives CDR1 MNHEY, CDR2 SVGAGI. Trimming cost V 4 bases and J 4 bases, with 16 bases left between them. CDR3 length equals 16 residues. Here the CDR3 reads CASSFRPGSSTGELFF. CDR3 nucleotides: TGTGCCAGCAGTTTTAGACCCGGATCGAGCACCGGGGAGCTGTTTTTT.